This T cell receptor beta chain came from a study of neurological immune-mediated disorders. The CDR3 contains 15 residues. The germline V and J ends were trimmed by 6 bases and 0 bases, with 13 bases remaining between them. CD4+ or CD8+ T cells at a count of about 1 million served as input for the sorted libraries. This clonotype was seen at least ten times. TCRdb fed the 5' RACE reads into MiXCR, producing one record per CDR3 protein. This sample has around 15,000 distinct CDR3 sequences; about 9% occur once, and the top ten carry about 47%. Source material: CD8+ T cells from blood. The V and J genes are TRBV12-3 or TRBV12-4 and TRBJ2-3, with D possibly being TRBD2 (6 bases). This clonotype originated in a man aged 45-65 years in good health. CDR3 DNA sequence: TGTGCCAGCAGACCGGGGGAACCTAGCACAGATACGCAGTATTTT. Residues: CASRPGEPSTDTQYF.